This T cell receptor beta chain stems from a study of blood T cell repertoires in COVID-19. Whole-study context: The analysed material was cDNA or gDNA that came from T cells, B-cell-depleted T cells, or PBMCs.

Sequencing used immunoSEQ multiplex PCR; TCRdb keeps in-frame clones, though not all of them. The data show under 250,000 clones, about nine tenths seen once. Germline CDR1 and CDR2: SEHNR and FQNEAQ (reference sequence). Trimming at V came to 8 bases and at J to 8 bases, leaving 6 bases not matched to a gene. The CDR3 has 13 residues. This clone has a handful of counts. The rearrangement uses TRBV7-9 and TRBJ2-1; 10 nucleotides match TRBD2. Sequenced sample: peripheral blood. The clonotype originates from a man over 45 with COVID-19, enrolled during active disease. Here the CDR3 reads CASAGTSEHEQFF. DNA for the CDR3: TGTGCCAGCGCCGGGACTAGCGAGCATGAGCAGTTCTTC.